These T cell receptor beta chains were read from a single sample in a study of T cell repertoires in cytomegalovirus infection. Using its own MiXCR run on the reads, TCRdb lists one record per CDR3 protein. The sample shows 600,000 to 800,000 distinct CDR3 sequences, less than 25% of them seen only once. Sequenced sample: CD8+ T cells from PBMCs. Receptor source: a human donor in good health (CMV status not recorded). Some clones in this sample may be carry-over from other donors' samples. Both conserved end residues are part of each CDR3. The D gene is left open where the match is weak. Some rows have no size entry. The others give once, few or many, or a class for an expanded clone.

d_gene	v_gene	abundance	j_gene	CDR3nt	CDR3aa
-	TRBV19	-	TRBJ1-5	TGTGCCAGTAGTGGGGAATTCCCTGACATAGATCAGCCCCAGCATTTT	CASSGEFPDIDQPQHF
-	TRBV7-2	many	TRBJ1-6	TGTGCCAGCAGCCCTCCGGGGAGCTCCTATAATTCACCCCTCCACTTT	CASSPPGSSYNSPLHF
-	TRBV7-9	many	TRBJ1-4	TGTGCCAGCACCCGACCGGGGGTTGACAATGAAAAACTGTTTTTT	CASTRPGVDNEKLFF
-	TRBV20-1	few	TRBJ1-1	TGCAGTAGCCAAGTGCTCTCGGCTTTCTTT	CSSQVLSAFF
-	TRBV19	-	TRBJ2-5	TGTGCCGCCGGGACCCAGAGCTTC	CAAGTQSF
-	TRBV7-9	-	TRBJ2-6	TGTGCCAGCAGCTCCCAAGGAACCAACGTCCTGACTTTC	CASSSQGTNVLTF
TRBD1	TRBV5-1	few	TRBJ2-7	TGCGCCAGCAGCTTGGTAGGGTCGGGACAGGGGGACCCGGGCGACGAGCAGTACTTC	CASSLVGSGQGDPGDEQYF
-	TRBV23-1	few	TRBJ1-2	TGCGCCAGCAGTCAACACAGGGCCCCGGGGTACGGCTACACCTTC	CASSQHRAPGYGYTF
TRBD2	TRBV7-3	-	TRBJ2-5	TGTGCCAGCAGCTTAAGCGGGGGAACCCAAGAGACCCAGTACTTC	CASSLSGGTQETQYF
-	TRBV4-1	-	TRBJ2-5	TGCGCCAGCAGCCCTGCGGCGTACCAAGAGACCCAGTACTTC	CASSPAAYQETQYF
-	TRBV4-2	-	TRBJ1-2	TGTGCCAGCAGCCAAGACCTCTGGGACATTCGGGGGAATGGCTACACCTTC	CASSQDLWDIRGNGYTF